This TCR beta chain was sequenced in a study of CDR3 diversity in severe acne. The CDR3 is made up of 14 amino acids. V lost 1 base and J 1 base, leaving 7 bases between the germline ends. Germline V CDR1 and CDR2: WSHSY, SAAADI. TCRdb independently ran MiXCR on the PCR reads; one entry per CDR3 protein. Of more than 85,000 distinct CDR3 sequences listed, roughly half were seen once; the top ten hold roughly an eighth. The clonotype was recovered from a male donor with acne. Sequenced sample: blood. The genes are TRBV10-2 and TRBJ1-1; D may be TRBD1 (6 bases). CDR3 amino acids: CASSEWDKNTEAFF. The CDR3 DNA sequence: TGCGCCAGCAGTGAGTGGGACAAGAACACTGAAGCTTTCTTT.